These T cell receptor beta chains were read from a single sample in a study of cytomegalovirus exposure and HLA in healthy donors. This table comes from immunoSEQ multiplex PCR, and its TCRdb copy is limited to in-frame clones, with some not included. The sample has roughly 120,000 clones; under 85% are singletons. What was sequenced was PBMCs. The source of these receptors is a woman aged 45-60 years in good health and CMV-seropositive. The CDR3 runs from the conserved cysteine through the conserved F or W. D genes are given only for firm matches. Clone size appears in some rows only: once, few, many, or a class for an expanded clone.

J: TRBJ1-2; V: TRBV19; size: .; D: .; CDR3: CASSGQGTNYGYTF; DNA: TGTGCCAGTAGTGGCCAGGGGACTAACTATGGCTACACCTTC
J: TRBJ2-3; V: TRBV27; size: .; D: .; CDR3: CASSLVGGLFIPTDTQYF; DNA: TGTGCCAGCAGTTTAGTTGGCGGGTTGTTTATCCCCACAGATACGCAGTATTTT
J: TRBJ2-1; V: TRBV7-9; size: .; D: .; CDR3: CASSLQDDEQFF; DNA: TGTGCCAGCAGTTTACAGGATGATGAGCAGTTCTTC
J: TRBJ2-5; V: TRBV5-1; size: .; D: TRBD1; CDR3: CASSSGQGIRFGTQYF; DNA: TGCGCCAGCAGCTCCGGACAGGGGATACGGTTTGGGACCCAGTACTTC
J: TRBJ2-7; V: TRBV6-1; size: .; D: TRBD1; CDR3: CASTPGTGPREQYF; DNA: TGTGCCAGCACCCCGGGGACAGGGCCGCGGGAGCAGTACTTC
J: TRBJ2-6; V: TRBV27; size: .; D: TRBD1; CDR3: CASKRKPGQGTSEYSGANVLTF; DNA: TGTGCCAGTAAAAGGAAGCCGGGACAGGGGACGTCGGAGTACTCTGGGGCCAACGTCCTGACTTTC
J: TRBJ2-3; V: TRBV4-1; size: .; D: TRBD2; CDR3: CASSPDPGGASTDTQYF; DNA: TGCGCCAGCAGCCCCGATCCCGGGGGGGCCAGCACAGATACGCAGTATTTT
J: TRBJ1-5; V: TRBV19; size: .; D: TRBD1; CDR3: CASSIGSRDSQNQPQHF; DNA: TGTGCCAGTAGTATAGGAAGCCGGGACAGCCAGAATCAGCCCCAGCATTTT
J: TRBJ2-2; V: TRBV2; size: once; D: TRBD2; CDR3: CASSVSSGGPGELFF; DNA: TGTGCCAGCAGTGTATCTAGCGGGGGGCCCGGGGAGCTGTTTTTT
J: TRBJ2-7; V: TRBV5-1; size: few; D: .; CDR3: CASTPGGRGYEQYF; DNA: TGCGCCAGCACCCCCGGGGGGCGGGGGTACGAGCAGTACTTC
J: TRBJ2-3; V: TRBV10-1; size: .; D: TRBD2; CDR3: CASSESVAGGTDTQYF; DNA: TGCGCCAGCAGTGAGTCGGTAGCGGGGGGCACAGATACGCAGTATTTT